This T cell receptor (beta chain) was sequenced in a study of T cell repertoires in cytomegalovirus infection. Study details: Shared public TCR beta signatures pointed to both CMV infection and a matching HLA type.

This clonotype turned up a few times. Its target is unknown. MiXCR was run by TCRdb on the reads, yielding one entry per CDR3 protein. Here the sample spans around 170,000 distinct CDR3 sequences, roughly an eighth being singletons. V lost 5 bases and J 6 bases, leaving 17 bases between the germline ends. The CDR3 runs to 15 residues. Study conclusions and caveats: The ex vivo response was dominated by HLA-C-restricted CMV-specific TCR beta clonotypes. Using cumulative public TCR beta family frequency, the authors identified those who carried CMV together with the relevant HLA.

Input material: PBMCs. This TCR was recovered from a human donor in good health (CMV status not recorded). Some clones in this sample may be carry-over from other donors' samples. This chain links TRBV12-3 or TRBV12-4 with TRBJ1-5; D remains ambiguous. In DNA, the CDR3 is TGTGCCAGCAGTCCCAATTTGGCGGGCAGTCAGCCCCAGCATTTT. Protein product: CASSPNLAGSQPQHF.